One T cell receptor (beta chain) is described in this entry. This entry belongs to a study of blood T cell repertoires in COVID-19. TCRdb's copy holds only in-frame clones and misses some; the assay was immunoSEQ multiplex PCR. This table holds tens of thousands of clones, approximately 81% found once. Germline V gene data show CDR1 as SGHNT and CDR2 as YYREEE (reference sequence). The CDR3 runs to 15 residues. V was cut by 0 bases and J by 1 base, with 10 bases left in between. This clonotype was obtained from a woman aged 55-75 years with acute or convalescent COVID-19. The sequencing sample was made of peripheral blood. This chain connects TRBV5-4 to TRBJ1-1; the D gene is possibly TRBD1 (5 bases). The CDR3 protein is CASSLGYQGNTEAFF. The CDR3 nucleotides are TGTGCCAGCAGCTTGGGTTACCAGGGGAACACTGAAGCTTTCTTT.